This T cell receptor beta chain was sequenced in a study of T cell responses to AZD1222 COVID-19 vaccine. The CDR3 covers 16 residues. Germline V gene lookup returns CDR1 SGHDT and CDR2 YYEEEE. With 4 bases clipped from V and 0 bases from J, the junction kept 6 bases outside the gene matches. Assay used: immunoSEQ multiplex PCR; TCRdb lists only in-frame clones, some missing. Here the sample spans roughly 70,000 clones, nearly 90% being singletons. This TCR came from an adult who received the AZD1222 COVID-19 vaccine. The J gene is TRBJ1-5, the V gene TRBV5-6; 8 bases are a match to TRBD1. The sequenced sample was peripheral blood, obtained 28 days after the second AZD1222 dose. This CDR3 is CASSVGTGGSNQPQHF. CDR3 nucleotides: TGTGCCAGCAGCGTGGGGACAGGCGGTAGCAATCAGCCCCAGCATTTT.